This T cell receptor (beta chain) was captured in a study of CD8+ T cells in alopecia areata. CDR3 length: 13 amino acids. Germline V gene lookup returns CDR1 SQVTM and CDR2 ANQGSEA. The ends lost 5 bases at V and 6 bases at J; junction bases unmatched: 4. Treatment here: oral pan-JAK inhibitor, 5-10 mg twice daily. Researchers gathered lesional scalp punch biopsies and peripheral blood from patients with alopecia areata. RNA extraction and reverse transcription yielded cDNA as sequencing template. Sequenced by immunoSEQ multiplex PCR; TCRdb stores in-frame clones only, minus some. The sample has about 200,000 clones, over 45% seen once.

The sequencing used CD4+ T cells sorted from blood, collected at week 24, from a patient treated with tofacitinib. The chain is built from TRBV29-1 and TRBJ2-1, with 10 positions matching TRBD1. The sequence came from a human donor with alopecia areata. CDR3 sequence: CSVPGQGRNEQFF. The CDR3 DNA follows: TGCAGCGTTCCGGGACAGGGGCGCAATGAGCAGTTCTTC.